A single T cell receptor beta chain is shown here with its context. What it recognizes is unknown. This sample was included in a study of Graves' ophthalmopathy and Graves' hyperthyroidism. For repertoire sequencing, the TCR beta CDR3 regions were amplified from RNA transcripts. An initial RT-PCR round employing HTBI primers preceded a second-round multiplex PCR. TCRdb re-analysed the multiplex PCR reads in MiXCR, keeping a single row per CDR3 protein. The repertoire holds about 380,000 distinct CDR3 sequences, roughly 15% seen once, with 7% in the top ten. Study-wide results and caveats: The model reached 70.59% sensitivity and about 73% specificity for predicting ophthalmopathy progression. Also, most clonotypes expanded in the thyroid above 0.001 frequency appeared in blood.

CDR3 size: 11 residues. CDR1 and CDR2 from the germline V gene are DFQATT and SNEGSKA (reference sequence). The V and J ends lost 5 bases and 4 bases respectively, with 9 bases between them. The chain combines TRBV20-1 with TRBJ2-7; D gene ambiguous. The specimen sequenced was peripheral blood. This clonotype was sampled from a woman under 30 with stable Graves' hyperthyroidism. Here the CDR3 reads CSAAPEYEQYF. CDR3 sequence (DNA): TGCAGTGCTGCCCCCGAATACGAGCAGTACTTC.